These 2 T cell receptor beta chains originate from one sample sequenced in a study of T-cell reconstitution after alpha-beta-depleted transplantation in children. This sample's TCRbeta library carried unique molecular identifier barcodes. MiXCR was run by TCRdb on the PCR reads, yielding one entry per CDR3 protein. The table records 540,000 or so distinct CDR3 sequences, approximately 22% of them present only once. The source material was PBMCs, mostly from graft donor cells, sampled 360 days after TCRalphabeta/CD19-depleted stem cell transplant. These receptors were obtained from a boy under three years old who had a stem cell transplant for acute myeloid leukemia, so the T cells may come from the graft donor.

The chain links TRBV21-1 to TRBJ2-7; the table gives TRBD1 as D, unverified against the DNA. TRBV21-1 is a pseudogene locus. This CDR3 has 16 residues. The CDR3 region is CASSSLQGALSYEQYV. DNA of the CDR3: TGTGCCAGCAGCAGCCTACAGGGGGCCCTCTCCTACGAGCAGTACGTC.

In its sample, this clonotype was seen many times. This sequence joins TRBV29-1 and TRBJ1-3; no definite D call. The V gene lost 0 bases and the J gene lost 0 bases, with 6 bases spanning the gap. The germline V gene has CDR1 SQVTM and CDR2 ANQGSEA. The CDR3 loop spans 14 amino acids. In DNA form, the CDR3 reads TGCAGCGTTGAAGAAAGCCTCTCTGGAAACACCATATATTTT. This sequence encodes CSVEESLSGNTIYF.